This passage covers 21 T cell receptor beta chains from one sample sequenced in a study of blood T cell repertoires in COVID-19. Only in-frame clones appear in the TCRdb table, and some are missing; sequencing was by immunoSEQ multiplex PCR. The data contain 300,000 to 350,000 clones, nearly 90% of them singletons. Sequences were obtained from PBMCs or T cells enriched from blood (not recorded which). Every receptor here comes from a woman between 18 and 29 years old with acute COVID-19.

CDR3 amino acids: CASSRARGTSYNEQFF. CDR3 in DNA: TGTGCCAGTAGTCGGGCAAGGGGAACATCCTACAATGAGCAGTTCTTC. The chain combines TRBV19 with TRBJ2-1; D is perhaps TRBD1 (5 bases). V lost 5 bases and J lost 1, with 15 bases in between. This CDR3 has 16 amino acids. Per the germline V gene, CDR1 is LNHDA and CDR2 is SQIVND (reference sequence).

The chain recombines TRBV7-9 with TRBJ1-1, with unresolved D. The CDR3 has 12 residues. V was shortened by 0 bases and J by 10 bases, with 9 bases between the two germline ends. The germline gives CDR1 SEHNR, CDR2 FQNEAQ (reference sequence). This CDR3 is CASSLAWRGAFF. The CDR3 coding sequence is TGTGCCAGCAGCTTAGCGTGGCGGGGAGCTTTCTTT.

The genes are TRBV30 and TRBJ1-5; D is ambiguous. Germline assignment: CDR1 GTSNPN and CDR2 SVGIG (reference sequence). The CDR3 totals 13 residues. The CDR3 loop reads CASSTSGGQPQHF. CDR3 sequence (DNA): TGTGCTTCGAGTACTTCCGGTGGTCAGCCCCAGCATTTT.

This chain joins TRBV18 and TRBJ2-7, with D perhaps TRBD1 (6 bases). Germline V gene lookup returns CDR1 KGHSH and CDR2 LQKENI. This CDR3 has 14 residues. Trimming took 4 bases from V and 6 from J, leaving 16 bases between them. The CDR3 spells CASSLGHLGLEQYF. Written as DNA, the CDR3 is TGTGCCAGCTCACTGGGACACCTTGGACTCGAGCAGTACTTC.

The genes are TRBV7-9 and TRBJ1-6, with D possibly TRBD1 on 5 matching bases. V lost 5 bases and J lost 17, with 25 bases in between. The V gene's germline CDR1 is SEHNR and CDR2 FQNEAQ (reference sequence). This CDR3 region has 15 residues. CDR3 nucleotides: TGTGCCAGCAGCCCCCCAGGGAACCTCCGCTCGAGGATCCACTTT. Protein sequence: CASSPPGNLRSRIHF.

The chain employs TRBV2 and TRBJ2-3; the D gene is possibly TRBD2 (5 bases). Germline CDR1 reads SNHLY; CDR2 reads FYNNEI. CDR3 length: 14 amino acids. Trimming took off 10 bases at V and 3 bases at J, with 17 bases between the two ends. The CDR3 DNA reads TGTGCCACCCATCCCGGCAGGAGGACAGATACGCAGTATTTT. It yields the protein CATHPGRRTDTQYF.

There are a few counts of this clone. This rearrangement joins TRBV23-1 to TRBJ2-1; 11 bases line up with TRBD2. TRBV23-1 qualifies as an ORF whose function is uncertain. CDR3 length: 15 amino acids. Germline trimming cut 0 bases from V and 5 bases from J; bases unmatched to any gene: 0. In DNA form, the CDR3 reads TGCGCCAGCAGTCAATCGACTAGCGGGAACAATGAGCAGTTCTTC. It encodes CASSQSTSGNNEQFF.

As for this clone: One end of the junction varies from germline; a read error may be responsible. This chain joins TRBV7-7 and TRBJ2-5; D possibly corresponds to TRBD2 (6 bases). CDR1 is SSHAT, CDR2 FNYEAQ, per germline (reference sequence). The CDR3 runs 14 residues. CDR3 amino acids: CASSSSGTSQTQYF. DNA for the CDR3: TGTGCTAGCAGCTCTTCCGGGACTTCACAGACCCAGTACTTC.

The chain joins TRBV12-3 or TRBV12-4 to TRBJ2-2; weak D call: TRBD2 (5 bases). V lost 8 bases and J 7 bases, leaving 8 bases between the germline ends. The CDR3 contains 11 residues. The CDR3 region is CASAGDGELFF. CDR3 nucleotide sequence: TGTGCCAGCGCGGGCGACGGGGAGCTGTTTTTT.

As concerns this clone: This sample also contains other DNA sequences that code for the same CDR3. The chain has TRBV7-3 and TRBJ1-2, with TRBD1 matching 8 bases. CDR1 is SGHTA, CDR2 FQGTGA, per germline. J gave up 4 bases and V 4 bases, and 2 bases lay outside the gene matches. The CDR3 has 13 residues. The CDR3 region is CASSSGQGYGYTF. DNA of the CDR3: TGTGCCAGCAGCTCCGGACAGGGCTATGGCTACACCTTC. The complete variable domain, with remaining parts taken from reference TRBV7-3 and TRBJ1-2, reads GAGVSQTPSNKVTEKGKYVELRCDPISGHTALYWYRQSLGQGPEFLIYFQGTGAADDSGLPNDRFFAVRPEGSVSTLKIQRTERGDSAVYLCASSSGQGYGYTFGSGTRLTVV.

V usage is TRBV7-6 and J usage is TRBJ1-1; the match to TRBD1 covers 8 bases. The CDR3 sequence is 17 residues long. CDR1 and CDR2 from the germline V gene are SGHVS and FNYEAQ. The J segment lost 1 base and the V segment lost 2 bases, leaving 9 bases of the junction unmatched. The CDR3 reads CASSLMPMGQENTEAFF. The DNA of the CDR3 is TGTGCCAGCAGCTTAATGCCTATGGGACAGGAGAACACTGAAGCTTTCTTT.

The CDR3, as DNA: TGTGCCAGCAGACCTACTAGCGGGAGGGCCAATGAGCAGTTCTTC. Its translation is CASRPTSGRANEQFF. V and J are TRBV28 and TRBJ2-1, with 13 positions matching TRBD2. The CDR3 has 15 residues. J gave up 6 bases and V 6 bases, and 5 bases lay outside the gene matches. Germline loops: CDR1 MDHEN, CDR2 SYDVKM.

The rearrangement uses TRBV28 and TRBJ2-7, with 14 bases lining up with TRBD2. The CDR3 consists of 15 residues. The germline CDR1 and CDR2 sequences are MDHEN and SYDVKM. The V gene end was trimmed by 5 bases and the J gene end by 2 bases; junction bases not matched to a gene: 2. The CDR3 here is CASSPGLAGAYEQYF. CDR3 bases: TGTGCCAGCAGTCCGGGACTAGCGGGAGCCTACGAGCAGTACTTC.

This sequence joins TRBV15 and TRBJ1-1; D is undetermined. The CDR3 consists of 14 residues. V lost 1 base, J lost 0 bases, and 6 bases lay in between. Per germline, CDR1 LNHNV and CDR2 YYDKDF (reference sequence). The CDR3 bases are TGTGCCACCAGCAGAGGGGCAGTGAACACTGAAGCTTTCTTT. This gives the protein CATSRGAVNTEAFF.

V usage is TRBV5-1 and J usage is TRBJ2-1, with 11 bases fitting TRBD2. Germline V gene sequence: CDR1 SGHRS, CDR2 YFSETQ. The CDR3 sequence is 16 residues long. Germline trimming cut 4 bases from V and 8 bases from J; bases unmatched to any gene: 11. The CDR3 region is CASSPLSGRAVYEQFF. CDR3 bases: TGCGCCAGCAGCCCCCTTAGCGGGAGGGCCGTCTATGAGCAGTTCTTC.

The CDR3 DNA reads TGTGCCAGCACCCCGACAGGGGGCCCCTACAATGAGCAGTTCTTC. The encoded protein is CASTPTGGPYNEQFF. The rearrangement links TRBV11-3 to TRBJ2-1, with TRBD1 matching over 10 bases. CDR3 length equals 15 residues. CDR1 and CDR2 (germline): SGHNT, YENEEA. J gave up 2 bases and V 7 bases, and 5 bases lay outside the gene matches. The full variable domain, completed using reference TRBV11-3 and TRBJ2-1, is EAGVVQSPRYKIIEKKQPVAFWCNPISGHNTLYWYLQNLGQGPELLIRYENEEAVDDSQLPKDRFSAERLKGVDSTLKIQPAELGDSAVYLCASTPTGGPYNEQFFGPGTRLTVL.

This clone occurred a few times. This rearrangement joins TRBV7-9 to TRBJ1-1; tentatively, D is TRBD1 (5 bases). V was shortened by 5 bases and J by 0 bases, with 10 bases between the two germline ends. Germline assignment: CDR1 SEHNR and CDR2 FQNEAQ (reference sequence). The CDR3 spans 14 residues. CDR3 coding DNA: TGTGCCAGCAGCGCGACAGTCATGAACACTGAAGCTTTCTTT. Translating it yields CASSATVMNTEAFF.

This clone was counted many times. The CDR3 loop reads CASSESRELEGNQPQHF. The CDR3 DNA is TGCGCCAGCAGTGAGTCCCGAGAACTGGAGGGCAATCAGCCCCAGCATTTT. This rearrangement joins TRBV10-1 to TRBJ1-5; no reliable D call. The V end lost 0 bases, the J end lost 2 bases, and 14 bases lay between the germline ends. This CDR3 contains 17 residues. Germline CDR1 WNHNN, CDR2 SYGVQD (reference sequence).

The gene calls are TRBV7-9 and TRBJ1-5; D perhaps matches TRBD1 (6 bases). This CDR3 comprises 15 residues. Germline CDR1 reads SEHNR; CDR2 reads FQNEAQ (reference sequence). V lost 6 bases to trimming and J lost 0 bases, with 12 bases between them. CDR3 loop: CASSPQGDSNQPQHF. CDR3 nucleotide sequence: TGTGCCAGCAGTCCACAGGGAGATAGCAATCAGCCCCAGCATTTT.

This clone has a handful of counts. The chain links TRBV4-2 to TRBJ2-1; no firm D call. This CDR3 is 15 amino acids long. Germline V CDR1 and CDR2: LGHNA, YNFKEQ. Trimming pared 1 base from V and 1 base from J, leaving 8 bases between. This chain's CDR3 is CASSQGLESYNEQFF. CDR3 coding DNA: TGTGCCAGCAGCCAAGGGCTAGAATCCTACAATGAGCAGTTCTTC.

V is TRBV19 and J is TRBJ1-3; the match to TRBD1 covers 8 bases. The ends lost 5 bases at V and 0 bases at J; junction bases unmatched: 6. The CDR3 sequence is 16 residues long. Germline V gene sequence: CDR1 LNHDA, CDR2 SQIVND (reference sequence). The CDR3 region has the DNA TGTGCCAGTAGTGTGGACAGGGTCAACTCTGGAAACACCATATATTTT. Its protein is CASSVDRVNSGNTIYF.